These 30 T cell receptor beta chains were sequenced from one sample in a study of T cell responses to AZD1222 COVID-19 vaccine. This table comes from immunoSEQ multiplex PCR, and its TCRdb copy is limited to in-frame clones, with some not included. In the table there are more than 85,000 clones, approximately 80% of which are singletons. This specimen consisted of peripheral blood, obtained on day 0 of AZD1222 vaccination. These TCRs come from an adult in good health.

There are a few counts of this clone. The chain couples TRBV27 to TRBJ2-2; 15 bases fit TRBD2. The trim removed 2 bases at V and 5 bases at J, leaving 12 bases unmatched. There are 20 residues in the CDR3. Looked up from germline, CDR1 is MNHEY and CDR2 is SMNVEV (reference sequence). CDR3 region: CASSLKPGLAGGSGTGELFF. CDR3 DNA sequence: TGTGCCAGCAGTTTAAAGCCCGGACTAGCGGGAGGGTCGGGAACCGGGGAGCTGTTTTTT.

The V call is TRBV27, the J call TRBJ2-3; 10 bases are shared with TRBD1. V lost 4 bases to trimming and J lost 5 bases; unmatched junction nucleotides: 6. Germline loops: CDR1 MNHEY, CDR2 SMNVEV (reference sequence). CDR3 length equals 15 residues. CDR3 region: CASSYRDRGGDTQYF. The CDR3 region has the DNA TGTGCCAGCAGTTACCGGGACAGGGGTGGAGATACGCAGTATTTT.

The gene calls are TRBV21-1 and TRBJ2-1; TRBD2 is the table's D call and was not checked against the DNA. TRBV21-1 is shown as a pseudogene. This CDR3 comprises 19 residues. CDR3 amino acids: CASSPLTGGRPVSYNEQFF. The CDR3 DNA sequence: TGTGCCAGCAGCCCCCTAACGGGCGGGAGGCCCGTCTCCTACAATGAGCAGTTCTTC.

This clone was seen more than once but under ten times. DNA for the CDR3: TGTGCCAGCAGTTTGTTGTCGGTGGAGACCCAGTACTTC. Translating gives CASSLLSVETQYF. J is TRBJ2-5 and V is TRBV28; D gene unclear. The germline V gene encodes CDR1 MDHEN and CDR2 SYDVKM. V gave up 3 bases and J gave up 5 bases, with 10 bases separating them. This CDR3 is built from 13 residues.

The gene calls are TRBV9 and TRBJ2-1; D is perhaps TRBD2 (6 bases). Germline assignment: CDR1 SGDLS and CDR2 YYNGEE. Trimming stripped 3 bases from V and 2 bases from J, with 12 bases between. The CDR3 has 15 residues. In DNA form, the CDR3 reads TGTGCCAGCAGCGCGCGAGCGGGTACCTACAATGAGCAGTTCTTC. Its protein is CASSARAGTYNEQFF.

The CDR3 protein is CSASTRGAGQPQHF. The DNA of the CDR3 is TGCAGTGCTAGTACCCGGGGAGCAGGTCAGCCCCAGCATTTT. The chain has TRBV20-1 and TRBJ1-5; D remains ambiguous. The CDR3 extends over 14 amino acids. V was cut by 3 bases and J by 6 bases, with 15 bases left in between. In germline, CDR1 is DFQATT, CDR2 SNEGSKA (reference sequence).

This chain connects TRBV10-3 to TRBJ2-3; 8 bases are a match to TRBD2. CDR1 and CDR2 (germline): ENHRY, SYGVKD. CDR3 size: 15 residues. J was trimmed by 1 base and V by 6 bases; bases with no gene match: 6. The chain's CDR3 is CAIRPSGSRTDTQYF. The DNA for the CDR3 is TGTGCCATCAGGCCGAGCGGGAGCCGCACAGATACGCAGTATTTT.

This chain links TRBV9 with TRBJ2-3; 7 bases are shared with TRBD1. CDR1 is SGDLS, CDR2 YYNGEE, per germline. This CDR3 has 14 residues. After removal of 4 bases from V and 5 bases from J, the junction contained 7 bases not matched to a gene. CDR3 loop: CASSPGQDGDTQYF. The CDR3 coding sequence is TGTGCCAGCAGCCCCGGACAGGACGGAGATACGCAGTATTTT.

In DNA, the CDR3 is TGTGCCAGCATCCTTGGTCGAGCGGGAGTCTACGAGCAGTACTTC. Translating it yields CASILGRAGVYEQYF. The gene calls are TRBV2 and TRBJ2-7, with 8 positions matching TRBD2. Looked up from germline, CDR1 is SNHLY and CDR2 is FYNNEI. The length of the CDR3 is 15 residues. J lost 3 bases, V lost 7 bases, and 11 bases had no gene match.

CDR3 in amino acids: CAWTPRTWGDTEAFF. The CDR3 DNA follows: TGTGCCTGGACCCCTCGGACCTGGGGGGACACTGAAGCTTTCTTT. The gene calls are TRBV30 and TRBJ1-1; tentative D call: TRBD1 (5 bases). The V end was cut by 4 bases, the J end by 3 bases, with 18 bases between. Germline loops: CDR1 GTSNPN, CDR2 SVGIG (reference sequence). The CDR3 extends over 15 amino acids.

This clone was seen a few times. This chain uses TRBV29-1 with TRBJ2-2; 11 nucleotides match TRBD2. J gave up 1 base and V 7 bases, and 2 bases lay outside the gene matches. Per germline, CDR1 SQVTM and CDR2 ANQGSEA. This CDR3 comprises 14 residues. The CDR3 loop is CSAGTSGNTGELFF. The DNA of the CDR3 is TGCAGCGCGGGGACTAGCGGGAACACCGGGGAGCTGTTTTTT.

This rearrangement joins TRBV19 to TRBJ2-3; perhaps TRBD1 as D (6 bases). The CDR3 has 13 amino acids. Germline values: CDR1 LNHDA, CDR2 SQIVND (reference sequence). V was pared by 7 bases and J by 2 bases, with 10 bases between. The CDR3 here is CASTDRITDTQYF. The CDR3 DNA is TGTGCCAGTACAGACAGGATCACAGATACGCAGTATTTT. The complete variable domain, with remaining parts taken from reference TRBV19 and TRBJ2-3, reads DGGITQSPKYLFRKEGQNVTLSCEQNLNHDAMYWYRQDPGQGLRLIYYSQIVNDFQKGDIAEGYSVSREKKESFPLTVTSAQKNPTAFYLCASTDRITDTQYFGPGTRLTVL.

The V and J genes are TRBV3-1 (or the pseudogene TRBV3-2) and TRBJ2-3; D is possibly TRBD1 or TRBD2 (5 bases each). Germline V gives CDR1 LGHDT, CDR2 YNNKEL (reference sequence). V dropped 1 base and J dropped 0 bases, with 14 bases sitting between them. The CDR3 runs 17 residues. The CDR3: CASSQGDGGSSTDTQYF. In DNA, the CDR3 is TGTGCCAGCAGCCAAGGGGACGGCGGATCTAGCACAGATACGCAGTATTTT.

The rearrangement links TRBV3-1 (or the pseudogene TRBV3-2) to TRBJ2-7; TRBD2 agrees at 9 bases. V lost 0 bases to trimming and J lost 12 bases; unmatched junction nucleotides: 6. CDR3 length: 13 amino acids. Germline V gene data show CDR1 as LGHDT and CDR2 as YNNKEL (reference sequence). The CDR3 protein is CASSQEGLAVAYF. In DNA, the CDR3 is TGTGCCAGCAGCCAAGAGGGACTAGCCGTGGCGTACTTC.

The chain uses TRBV5-1 and TRBJ2-7; 8 bases fit TRBD2. The V gene end was trimmed by 4 bases and the J gene end by 3 bases; junction bases not matched to a gene: 9. Germline-derived CDR1 and CDR2 are SGHRS and YFSETQ. The CDR3 totals 15 residues. DNA for the CDR3: TGCGCCAGCAGCCCCGGGGGGGGCGGCCTCTACGAGCAGTACTTC. Amino acid sequence: CASSPGGGGLYEQYF.

The V gene is TRBV9, the J gene TRBJ1-2; tentative D call: TRBD1 (6 bases). The CDR3 runs to 14 residues. Deletions cut 3 bases from V and 6 bases from J, with 15 bases between. Germline CDR1 SGDLS, CDR2 YYNGEE. The CDR3 DNA reads as TGTGCCAGCAGCGCAGGACAGCGGGCGGATGGCTACACCTTC. It encodes CASSAGQRADGYTF.

The chain has TRBV2 and TRBJ1-2; 9 bases map to TRBD1. CDR1 and CDR2 from the germline V gene are SNHLY and FYNNEI. The CDR3 contains 13 residues. Trimming at V came to 3 bases and at J to 5 bases, leaving 1 base not matched to a gene. The CDR3 sequence: CASSEGTGYGYTF. For the CDR3, the DNA is TGTGCCAGCAGTGAGGGGACAGGGTATGGCTACACCTTC.

The CDR3 region is CSVGAATNEKLFF. CDR3 in DNA: TGCAGCGTTGGGGCCGCAACTAATGAAAAACTGTTTTTT. This sequence joins TRBV29-1 and TRBJ1-4; D is uncertain. V was cut by 4 bases and J by 0 bases, with 6 bases left in between. The CDR3 totals 13 residues. The germline CDR1 and CDR2 sequences are SQVTM and ANQGSEA.

V is TRBV19 and J is TRBJ1-5; D is unresolved. Germline V gives CDR1 LNHDA, CDR2 SQIVND (reference sequence). V was trimmed by 8 bases and J by 1 base, leaving 18 bases between them. CDR3 length: 16 amino acids. CDR3: CASAPVGAASNQPQHF. DNA for the CDR3: TGTGCCAGTGCCCCCGTGGGAGCCGCGAGCAATCAGCCCCAGCATTTT.

The chain links TRBV3-1 (or the pseudogene TRBV3-2) to TRBJ1-3; D gene unclear. CDR1 is LGHDT, CDR2 YNNKEL, per germline (reference sequence). This CDR3 comprises 15 residues. V was clipped by 3 bases and J by 0 bases, with 9 bases between them. CDR3 amino acids: CASSHPQSSGNTIYF. In DNA, the CDR3 is TGTGCCAGCAGCCATCCTCAGAGCTCTGGAAACACCATATATTTT.

This chain links TRBV20-1 with TRBJ1-5; D remains unclear. Germline V gene sequence: CDR1 DFQATT, CDR2 SNEGSKA (reference sequence). V was clipped by 3 bases and J by 5 bases, with 11 bases between them. This CDR3 comprises 13 residues. CDR3 sequence (DNA): TGCAGTGCTAGTGTACCGATGGATCAGCCCCAGCATTTT. The encoded protein is CSASVPMDQPQHF.

The chain uses TRBV9 and TRBJ2-7; D unclear. Trimming shortened V by 2 bases and J by 0 bases, and 9 bases separated the two germline ends. Looked up from germline, CDR1 is SGDLS and CDR2 is YYNGEE. CDR3 length: 14 residues. The CDR3 DNA sequence: TGTGCCAGCAGCGTGTCAACAGACTCCTACGAGCAGTACTTC. Encoded protein: CASSVSTDSYEQYF.

J is TRBJ2-3 and V is TRBV25-1; D may correspond to TRBD1 or TRBD2 (5 bases each). Germline V CDR1 and CDR2: MGHDK, SYGVNS. Trimming took off 6 bases at V and 3 bases at J, with 19 bases between the two ends. The CDR3 is 16 amino acids. The CDR3 reads CASSAPGVWGTDTQYF. The CDR3 DNA follows: TGTGCCAGCAGCGCGCCTGGAGTATGGGGGACAGATACGCAGTATTTT.

The chain links TRBV6-4 to TRBJ1-5; a weak D match, TRBD1 (6 bases). CDR1 is MRHNA, CDR2 SNTAGT, per germline. The ends were cut back, 5 bases at V and 0 bases at J, with 20 bases in the middle. The CDR3 has 18 amino acids. CDR3 in amino acids: CASSFTQRDTYSNQPQHF. In DNA form, the CDR3 reads TGTGCCAGCAGTTTTACCCAACGGGACACCTATAGCAATCAGCCCCAGCATTTT.

The chain joins TRBV27 to TRBJ1-2; tentative D call: TRBD1 (5 bases). Germline V gene lookup returns CDR1 MNHEY and CDR2 SMNVEV (reference sequence). V was cut by 5 bases and J by 5 bases, with 21 bases left in between. This CDR3 contains 16 residues. Written as DNA, the CDR3 is TGTGCCAGCAGTCCATCCCGGGCCCGTGGGGGATATGGCTACACCTTC. It specifies CASSPSRARGGYGYTF.

The rearrangement uses TRBV3-1 (or the pseudogene TRBV3-2) and TRBJ1-1; D gene unclear. Trimming took off 4 bases at V and 5 bases at J, with 14 bases between the two ends. Germline assignment: CDR1 LGHDT and CDR2 YNNKEL (reference sequence). The CDR3 sequence is 14 residues long. In DNA form, the CDR3 reads TGTGCCAGCAGCCCTGGGCCGTCAGAAACTGAAGCTTTCTTT. Its translation: CASSPGPSETEAFF.

This rearrangement joins TRBV24-1 to TRBJ2-1, with D possibly TRBD1 on 5 matching bases. This CDR3 is built from 14 residues. Germline CDR1 and CDR2: KGHDR and SFDVKD. Deletions cut 5 bases from V and 5 bases from J, with 12 bases between. The CDR3 coding sequence is TGTGCCACCAGTGGGACATCAGCCCACAATGAGCAGTTCTTC. It encodes CATSGTSAHNEQFF.

J is TRBJ1-2 and V is TRBV29-1; 7 bases map to TRBD1. The CDR3 spans 13 residues. The V gene's germline CDR1 is SQVTM and CDR2 ANQGSEA. Trimming removed 4 bases from V and 8 bases from J; junction bases left unmatched: 10. CDR3 sequence reads: CSVGARGTRGYTF. The CDR3 DNA follows: TGCAGCGTTGGGGCCAGGGGGACGAGAGGCTACACCTTC.

This chain joins TRBV29-1 and TRBJ1-2; D remains ambiguous. This CDR3 has 16 amino acids. The germline V gene encodes CDR1 SQVTM and CDR2 ANQGSEA. V shed 4 bases and J shed 1 base, with 19 bases lying between them. The CDR3 bases are TGCAGCGTTGCCCCCTGGACCGAGACGGATAACTATGGCTACACCTTC. Translating gives CSVAPWTETDNYGYTF. The whole variable domain, remainder taken from reference TRBV29-1 and TRBJ1-2, is SAVISQKPSRDICQRGTSLTIQCQVDSQVTMMFWYRQQPGQSLTLIATANQGSEATYESGFVIDKFPISRPNLTFSTLTVSNMSPEDSSIYLCSVAPWTETDNYGYTFGSGTRLTVV.

The chain uses TRBV2 and TRBJ1-6; D call uncertain. CDR1 and CDR2 (germline): SNHLY, FYNNEI. The CDR3 runs 15 residues. The V end lost 0 bases, the J end lost 10 bases, and 13 bases lay between the germline ends. CDR3 DNA sequence: TGTGCCAGCAGTGAAGCCCCCGGTGGTCGCTCACCCCTCCACTTT. It translates to CASSEAPGGRSPLHF.